This TCR beta chain was identified during a study of T cells in Graves' hyperthyroidism and ophthalmopathy. TCR beta CDR3 region amplification was performed from RNA transcripts. HTBI primers were employed in a first-round RT-PCR of the TCR CDR3. TCRdb re-called the multiplex PCR reads through MiXCR, storing one row per CDR3 protein. The sample lists about 600,000 distinct CDR3 sequences; approximately 16% were seen once. There are many counts of this clonotype. Source material: blood. This sequence was found in a middle-aged woman with Graves' ophthalmopathy.

The CDR3 spells CSASGTSGRAKNEQFF. As DNA, the CDR3 is TGCAGTGCTAGTGGGACTAGCGGGAGGGCCAAAAATGAGCAGTTCTTC. The chain is built from TRBV20-1 and TRBJ2-1, with TRBD2 identical over 16 bases. The ends lost 3 bases at V and 7 bases at J; junction bases unmatched: 6. The CDR3 loop spans 16 amino acids. The germline gives CDR1 DFQATT, CDR2 SNEGSKA (reference sequence).